This entry concerns a single TCR beta chain. Germline is not matched at one junction end, which may reflect a read error. These data belong to a study of control samples from healthy donors and cancer patients. Sequenced by immunoSEQ multiplex PCR; TCRdb stores in-frame clones only, minus some. The profile shows 150,000 to 200,000 clones, about nine tenths of them singletons. This CDR3 has 15 residues. Germline values: CDR1 LGHNA, CDR2 YNFKEQ. The sequenced material came from blood. The rearrangement links TRBV4-2 to TRBJ2-5, with 8 bases identical to TRBD1. The sequence derives from a woman under 40 in good health. The DNA for the CDR3 is TGTGCCAGCAGCAAAGACGGACAGGGCCAAGAGACCCAGTACTTC. Its protein is CASSKDGQGQETQYF.